These 3 T cell receptor beta chains were all obtained from the same sample, sequenced in a study of blood T cell repertoires in COVID-19. Sequencing was performed with immunoSEQ multiplex PCR; in TCRdb, only in-frame clones are kept and a portion is missing. The sample has about 160,000 clones; around 93% are singletons. Sequencing was performed on peripheral blood. Source of these receptors: a man aged 25-45 years with COVID-19, enrolled during active disease.

V and J are TRBV18 and TRBJ2-3, with D possibly being TRBD2 (6 bases). V was shortened by 6 bases and J by 0 bases, with 7 bases between the two germline ends. Germline loops: CDR1 KGHSH, CDR2 LQKENI. This CDR3 is built from 13 residues. CDR3 sequence (DNA): TGTGCCAGCTCGCGGGACAGCACAGATACGCAGTATTTT. It yields the protein CASSRDSTDTQYF.

The rearrangement uses TRBV5-1 and TRBJ2-7; D gene uncertain. V lost 1 base and J lost 3, with 14 bases in between. Germline CDR1 is SGHRS and CDR2 is YFSETQ. CDR3 length: 15 residues. The CDR3 DNA reads TGCGCCAGCAGCTTGTCTGCGGATGTCCTCTACGAGCAGTACTTC. Its translation is CASSLSADVLYEQYF.

This sequence joins TRBV11-2 and TRBJ1-2; 7 nucleotides match TRBD1. The CDR3 covers 14 residues. J lost 6 bases, V lost 4 bases, and 8 bases had no gene match. Germline assignment: CDR1 SGHAT and CDR2 FQNNGV. CDR3 residues: CASSSRQGHDGYTF. The DNA for the CDR3 is TGTGCCAGCAGCTCGAGACAGGGTCATGATGGCTACACCTTC.